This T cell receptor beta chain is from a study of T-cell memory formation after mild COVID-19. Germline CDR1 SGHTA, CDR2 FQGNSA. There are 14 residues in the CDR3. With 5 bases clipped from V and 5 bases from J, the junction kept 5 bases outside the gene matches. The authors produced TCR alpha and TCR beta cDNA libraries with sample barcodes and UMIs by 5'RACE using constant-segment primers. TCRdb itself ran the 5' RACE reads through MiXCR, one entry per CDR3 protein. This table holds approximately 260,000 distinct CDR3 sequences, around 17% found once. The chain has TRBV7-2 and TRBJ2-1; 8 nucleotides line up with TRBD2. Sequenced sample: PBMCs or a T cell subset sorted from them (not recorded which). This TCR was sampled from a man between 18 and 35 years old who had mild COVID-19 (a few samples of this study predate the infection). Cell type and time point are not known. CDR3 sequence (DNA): TGTGCCAGCAGCCCTAGCGGGCTAAACAATGAGCAGTTCTTC. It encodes CASSPSGLNNEQFF.